The TCR beta chain described here comes from a study of shared clonotypes between healthy human individuals. For the study at large: CD4 naive and memory got three plates each, CD8 naive two, CD8 memory one.

Each subset's genomic DNA was shared equally among a number of immunoSEQ plates. Repertoires were generated with immunoSEQ multiplex PCR, while TCRdb's copy carries only in-frame clones and drops some. The sample lists roughly 1.4 million clones, approximately 98.5% occurring once. This CDR3 contains 13 residues. CDR1 and CDR2 (germline): SEHNR, FQNEAQ (reference sequence). Trimming took off 8 bases at V and 7 bases at J, with 15 bases between the two ends. Division of CD4+ cells produced a CD45RA+ naive subset and a CD45RA-negative memory subset. The receptor was isolated from a man under 40 in good health. This chain joins TRBV7-9 and TRBJ2-1; perhaps TRBD2 as D (5 bases). The source material was naive CD4+ T cells sorted from blood. As to subset: CD45RA+ positively selected. The CDR3 protein is CASSVDRGNEQFF. CDR3 in DNA: TGTGCCAGCTCTGTTGATCGGGGTAATGAGCAGTTCTTC.